The entry that follows covers one TCR beta chain sequence. Its specificity is unknown. The method was immunoSEQ multiplex PCR; TCRdb's version includes in-frame clones alone and lacks a portion of them. This table has 350,000 to 500,000 clones, about 92% appearing once. The sample comes from a study of Ad26.COV2.S vaccination and SARS-CoV-2 variants. Stated treatment: around 19 received Ad26.COV2.S at low or high dose, single or two shots; about 5 received placebo; per-sample allocation not given. Samples analyzed were those drawn on day 63 after the first vaccine or placebo injection. With V trimmed by 5 bases and J by 1 base, 13 bases remained unmatched. Germline lookup yields CDR1 SGHNT and CDR2 YENEEA. The CDR3 length is 18 residues. Findings and limits, study-wide: Placebo and vaccine recipients had non-spike TCR breadth that was similar. Measurements of TCR breadth and depth may have given underestimates of the total T cell responses.

The source material was peripheral blood, sampled in a trial of Ad26.COV2.S vaccine versus placebo. This receptor was identified in a person between 18 and 60 years old who received the Ad26.COV2.S COVID-19 vaccine or a placebo. The chain combines TRBV11-3 with TRBJ2-1; 8 bases align to TRBD2. The CDR3 region has the DNA TGTGCCAGCAGCGTCAGCGGCGGGAGGCTCTTGTCCTACAATGAGCAGTTCTTC. It specifies CASSVSGGRLLSYNEQFF. Full variable domain (rest looked up from reference TRBV11-3 and TRBJ2-1): EAGVVQSPRYKIIEKKQPVAFWCNPISGHNTLYWYLQNLGQGPELLIRYENEEAVDDSQLPKDRFSAERLKGVDSTLKIQPAELGDSAVYLCASSVSGGRLLSYNEQFFGPGTRLTVL.